These T cell receptor beta chains were read from a single sample in a study of T cell responses to AZD1222 COVID-19 vaccine. Method: immunoSEQ multiplex PCR; TCRdb's copy keeps in-frame clones and lacks some. The table lists 110,000 to 150,000 clones, 70% to 90% of them singletons. Material: peripheral blood, obtained on day 0 of AZD1222 vaccination. The receptors shown here come from an adult in good health. Each CDR3 is given with its conserved first and last residue. The D gene is left open where the match is weak. The size of a clone is reported for some rows only, either as once, few or many, or as a class for expanded clones.

j_call: TRBJ2-5
clone_size: few
v_call: TRBV6-1
d_call: TRBD2
cdr3_length: 15
cdr3_aa: CASSDNVGGQETQYF
cdr3_nt: TGTGCCAGCAGTGATAACGTGGGGGGGCAAGAGACCCAGTACTTC

j_call: TRBJ2-7
clone_size: once
v_call: TRBV4-3
d_call: .
cdr3_length: 17
cdr3_aa: CASSQDLSWGSPYEQYF
cdr3_nt: TGCGCCAGCAGCCAAGATTTATCTTGGGGCAGTCCCTACGAGCAGTACTTC

j_call: TRBJ1-5
clone_size: .
v_call: TRBV27
d_call: .
cdr3_length: 15
cdr3_aa: CASSLSGERNQPQHF
cdr3_nt: TGTGCCAGCAGTTTATCAGGGGAGCGGAATCAGCCCCAGCATTTT

j_call: TRBJ1-1
clone_size: .
v_call: TRBV6-2/TRBV6-3
d_call: .
cdr3_length: 15
cdr3_aa: CASSSMGGRNTEAFF
cdr3_nt: TGTGCCAGCAGTTCGATGGGGGGGCGGAACACTGAAGCTTTCTTT

j_call: TRBJ1-2
clone_size: once
v_call: TRBV24-1
d_call: .
cdr3_length: 14
cdr3_aa: CATSDWTRDYGYTF
cdr3_nt: TGTGCCACCAGTGATTGGACAAGAGACTATGGCTACACCTTC

j_call: TRBJ1-2
clone_size: .
v_call: TRBV19
d_call: .
cdr3_length: 13
cdr3_aa: CASTPRYGEGYTF
cdr3_nt: TGTGCCAGTACCCCTCGGTATGGGGAGGGCTACACCTTC

j_call: TRBJ1-2
clone_size: .
v_call: TRBV4-2
d_call: TRBD1
cdr3_length: 15
cdr3_aa: CASSQAGGVGYGYTF
cdr3_nt: TGTGCCAGCAGCCAAGCAGGGGGCGTGGGCTATGGCTACACCTTC

j_call: TRBJ1-2
clone_size: .
v_call: TRBV24-1
d_call: TRBD1
cdr3_length: 16
cdr3_aa: CATRHPGQGAYYGYTF
cdr3_nt: TGTGCCACCAGACACCCGGGACAGGGGGCGTATTATGGCTACACCTTC

j_call: TRBJ1-5
clone_size: .
v_call: TRBV19
d_call: .
cdr3_length: 14
cdr3_aa: CASSALNGDQPQHF
cdr3_nt: TGTGCCAGTAGTGCCCTGAATGGGGATCAGCCCCAGCATTTT

j_call: TRBJ2-1
clone_size: .
v_call: TRBV28
d_call: .
cdr3_length: 16
cdr3_aa: CASSFARDPTYNEQFF
cdr3_nt: TGTGCCAGCAGTTTCGCCCGGGACCCTACCTACAATGAGCAGTTCTTC

j_call: TRBJ1-1
clone_size: .
v_call: TRBV28
d_call: .
cdr3_length: 13
cdr3_aa: CASSFTTVGEAFF
cdr3_nt: TGTGCCAGCAGTTTCACGACTGTCGGCGAAGCTTTCTTT

j_call: TRBJ2-1
clone_size: .
v_call: TRBV4-3
d_call: .
cdr3_length: 18
cdr3_aa: CASSQDLGTPLLHNEQFF
cdr3_nt: TGCGCCAGCAGCCAAGATCTGGGGACTCCGCTTCTTCACAATGAGCAGTTCTTC

j_call: TRBJ2-7
clone_size: .
v_call: TRBV28
d_call: TRBD1
cdr3_length: 19
cdr3_aa: CASSSRRTGGRLSSYEQYF
cdr3_nt: TGTGCCAGCAGTTCCAGAAGGACAGGGGGCAGGTTGAGCTCCTACGAGCAGTACTTC

j_call: TRBJ1-1
clone_size: .
v_call: TRBV4-2
d_call: TRBD1
cdr3_length: 13
cdr3_aa: CASSQVDRGEAFF
cdr3_nt: TGTGCCAGCAGCCAAGTGGACAGGGGAGAAGCTTTCTTT

j_call: TRBJ2-3
clone_size: many
v_call: TRBV19
d_call: .
cdr3_length: 15
cdr3_aa: CASSRDRTGTDTQYF
cdr3_nt: TGTGCCAGTAGTAGAGACCGTACTGGCACAGATACGCAGTATTTT

j_call: TRBJ1-6
clone_size: .
v_call: TRBV7-9
d_call: .
cdr3_length: 14
cdr3_aa: CASSLTGANSPLHF
cdr3_nt: TGTGCCAGCAGCTTAACAGGAGCCAATTCACCCCTCCACTTT

j_call: TRBJ2-6
clone_size: .
v_call: TRBV7-9
d_call: TRBD1
cdr3_length: 18
cdr3_aa: CASSLAGRGPSGANVLTF
cdr3_nt: TGTGCCAGCAGCTTAGCGGGCAGGGGGCCCTCTGGGGCCAACGTCCTGACTTTC

j_call: TRBJ1-1
clone_size: .
v_call: TRBV4-3
d_call: .
cdr3_length: 14
cdr3_aa: CASSQDRGNTEAFF
cdr3_nt: TGCGCCAGCAGCCAAGATCGAGGGAACACTGAAGCTTTCTTT

j_call: TRBJ2-7
clone_size: once
v_call: TRBV28
d_call: TRBD1
cdr3_length: 14
cdr3_aa: CASSFYRGSYEQYF
cdr3_nt: TGTGCCAGCAGTTTTTACAGGGGCTCCTACGAGCAGTACTTC

j_call: TRBJ1-1
clone_size: few
v_call: TRBV18
d_call: TRBD1
cdr3_length: 15
cdr3_aa: CASSPRTGGYTEAFF
cdr3_nt: TGTGCCAGCTCCCCTAGGACAGGGGGCTACACTGAAGCTTTCTTT

j_call: TRBJ1-4
clone_size: once
v_call: TRBV18
d_call: TRBD1
cdr3_length: 14
cdr3_aa: CASSTGQGREKLFF
cdr3_nt: TGTGCCAGCTCCACGGGACAGGGGCGAGAAAAACTGTTTTTT

j_call: TRBJ1-2
clone_size: .
v_call: TRBV9
d_call: .
cdr3_length: 16
cdr3_aa: CASSPWGTGPYDGYTF
cdr3_nt: TGTGCCAGCAGCCCCTGGGGAACAGGGCCTTACGACGGCTACACCTTC

j_call: TRBJ1-2
clone_size: .
v_call: TRBV9
d_call: TRBD1
cdr3_length: 12
cdr3_aa: CASWDSYYGYTF
cdr3_nt: TGTGCCAGCTGGGACAGCTACTATGGCTACACCTTC

j_call: TRBJ2-2
clone_size: .
v_call: TRBV3-1/TRBV3-2
d_call: .
cdr3_length: 14
cdr3_aa: CASSQLQGDGELFF
cdr3_nt: TGTGCCAGCAGCCAATTACAGGGTGACGGGGAGCTGTTTTTT

j_call: TRBJ1-1
clone_size: .
v_call: TRBV5-5
d_call: .
cdr3_length: 15
cdr3_aa: CASSFNWGLNTEAFF
cdr3_nt: TGTGCCAGCAGCTTTAATTGGGGGCTGAACACTGAAGCTTTCTTT

j_call: TRBJ2-5
clone_size: .
v_call: TRBV10-2
d_call: .
cdr3_length: 13
cdr3_aa: CASPRGGQETQYF
cdr3_nt: TGCGCCAGCCCCCGGGGTGGACAAGAGACCCAGTACTTC

j_call: TRBJ1-1
clone_size: once
v_call: TRBV2
d_call: .
cdr3_length: 16
cdr3_aa: CASRPSRDLMNTEAFF
cdr3_nt: TGTGCCAGCAGACCCTCCCGGGACCTTATGAACACTGAAGCTTTCTTT

j_call: TRBJ1-5
clone_size: .
v_call: TRBV6-5
d_call: TRBD1
cdr3_length: 15
cdr3_aa: CASSQTGTSNQPQHF
cdr3_nt: TGTGCCAGCAGTCAGACAGGGACTAGCAATCAGCCCCAGCATTTT

j_call: TRBJ1-3
clone_size: .
v_call: TRBV10-3
d_call: .
cdr3_length: 13
cdr3_aa: CAILGVPGNTIYF
cdr3_nt: TGTGCCATCCTGGGCGTCCCTGGAAACACCATATATTTT

j_call: TRBJ2-7
clone_size: .
v_call: TRBV11-2
d_call: TRBD1
cdr3_length: 18
cdr3_aa: CASSSIRDRDLFAYEQYF
cdr3_nt: TGTGCCAGCAGCTCGATCCGGGACAGGGACCTCTTCGCGTACGAGCAGTACTTC

j_call: TRBJ2-5
clone_size: .
v_call: TRBV7-9
d_call: TRBD1
cdr3_length: 16
cdr3_aa: CASSSKRTGGQETQYF
cdr3_nt: TGTGCCAGCAGCTCAAAGAGAACAGGGGGACAAGAGACCCAGTACTTC

j_call: TRBJ1-4
clone_size: .
v_call: TRBV5-1
d_call: TRBD1
cdr3_length: 14
cdr3_aa: CASSSQGGWEKLFF
cdr3_nt: TGCGCCAGCAGCTCCCAGGGGGGTTGGGAAAAACTGTTTTTT

j_call: TRBJ1-6
clone_size: few
v_call: TRBV7-2
d_call: .
cdr3_length: 13
cdr3_aa: CASQGPGNSPLHF
cdr3_nt: TGTGCCAGCCAAGGTCCAGGGAATTCACCCCTCCACTTT

j_call: TRBJ1-2
clone_size: few
v_call: TRBV3-1/TRBV3-2
d_call: .
cdr3_length: 16
cdr3_aa: CASSRWDRPKNYGYTF
cdr3_nt: TGTGCCAGCAGCCGGTGGGACCGCCCTAAGAACTATGGCTACACCTTC

j_call: TRBJ2-7
clone_size: once
v_call: TRBV4-2
d_call: .
cdr3_length: 15
cdr3_aa: CASSQDKGPSYEQYF
cdr3_nt: TGTGCCAGCAGCCAAGATAAAGGCCCCTCCTACGAGCAGTACTTC

j_call: TRBJ2-1
clone_size: .
v_call: TRBV30
d_call: TRBD1
cdr3_length: 13
cdr3_aa: CAWSRDRGREQFF
cdr3_nt: TGTGCCTGGAGCCGGGACAGGGGGCGGGAGCAGTTCTTC

j_call: TRBJ1-2
clone_size: few
v_call: TRBV5-4
d_call: TRBD1
cdr3_length: 16
cdr3_aa: CASSSGRQGRIDGYTF
cdr3_nt: TGTGCCAGCAGCTCCGGACGACAGGGTCGGATAGATGGCTACACCTTC

j_call: TRBJ2-5
clone_size: once
v_call: TRBV7-9
d_call: .
cdr3_length: 14
cdr3_aa: CASSETPRSETQYF
cdr3_nt: TGTGCCAGCAGCGAAACGCCCAGGTCGGAGACCCAGTACTTC

j_call: TRBJ1-5
clone_size: .
v_call: TRBV5-5
d_call: .
cdr3_length: 15
cdr3_aa: CASSLEGQRGQPQHF
cdr3_nt: TGTGCCAGCAGCTTGGAGGGGCAGAGGGGTCAGCCCCAGCATTTT

j_call: TRBJ1-1
clone_size: once
v_call: TRBV21-1
d_call: .
cdr3_length: 13
cdr3_aa: CASSKGTHLEAFF
cdr3_nt: TGTGCCAGCAGCAAAGGGACCCACCTTGAAGCTTTCTTT

j_call: TRBJ1-2
clone_size: .
v_call: TRBV20-1
d_call: TRBD1
cdr3_length: 11
cdr3_aa: CSPGQGNGYTF
cdr3_nt: TGCAGCCCAGGACAGGGAAATGGCTACACCTTC

j_call: TRBJ2-7
clone_size: .
v_call: TRBV10-3
d_call: .
cdr3_length: 11
cdr3_aa: CAINGGYEQYF
cdr3_nt: TGTGCCATCAACGGCGGTTACGAGCAGTACTTC

j_call: TRBJ2-2
clone_size: .
v_call: TRBV9
d_call: .
cdr3_length: 12
cdr3_aa: CASSVVTGELFF
cdr3_nt: TGTGCCAGCAGCGTAGTCACCGGGGAGCTGTTTTTT

j_call: TRBJ2-5
clone_size: .
v_call: TRBV5-1
d_call: TRBD2
cdr3_length: 14
cdr3_aa: CASSGTSGNGAQYF
cdr3_nt: TGCGCCAGCAGCGGGACTAGCGGAAATGGGGCCCAGTACTTC

j_call: TRBJ2-2
clone_size: .
v_call: TRBV7-2
d_call: TRBD1
cdr3_length: 18
cdr3_aa: CASSARPTGSGRAGELFF
cdr3_nt: TGTGCCAGCAGCGCCCGCCCGACAGGGTCGGGAAGGGCCGGGGAGCTGTTTTTT

j_call: TRBJ1-1
clone_size: once
v_call: TRBV5-1
d_call: .
cdr3_length: 15
cdr3_aa: CASSLSGAMNTEAFF
cdr3_nt: TGCGCCAGCAGCCTCAGCGGAGCTATGAACACTGAAGCTTTCTTT

j_call: TRBJ1-2
clone_size: .
v_call: TRBV6-5
d_call: .
cdr3_length: 14
cdr3_aa: CASSQAGRNYGYTF
cdr3_nt: TGTGCCAGCAGTCAGGCCGGGCGGAACTATGGCTACACCTTC

j_call: TRBJ2-1
clone_size: .
v_call: TRBV9
d_call: .
cdr3_length: 15
cdr3_aa: CASSVVSGGYNEQFF
cdr3_nt: TGTGCCAGCAGCGTAGTCTCAGGCGGCTACAATGAGCAGTTCTTC

j_call: TRBJ1-3
clone_size: .
v_call: TRBV11-2
d_call: .
cdr3_length: 12
cdr3_aa: CASSFSRNTIYF
cdr3_nt: TGTGCCAGCAGCTTTTCGAGAAACACCATATATTTT

j_call: TRBJ1-2
clone_size: .
v_call: TRBV28
d_call: TRBD1
cdr3_length: 13
cdr3_aa: CASSSLLQTGSFF
cdr3_nt: TGTGCCAGCAGTTCCCTACTCCAGACAGGGTCCTTCTTC

j_call: TRBJ1-2
clone_size: .
v_call: TRBV4-3
d_call: .
cdr3_length: 14
cdr3_aa: CASSQDQDGYGYTF
cdr3_nt: TGCGCCAGCAGCCAAGACCAGGATGGTTATGGCTACACCTTC

j_call: TRBJ2-5
clone_size: .
v_call: TRBV19
d_call: .
cdr3_length: 13
cdr3_aa: CASSIYREETQYF
cdr3_nt: TGTGCCAGTAGTATATACAGGGAAGAGACCCAGTACTTC

j_call: TRBJ2-2
clone_size: once
v_call: TRBV30
d_call: .
cdr3_length: 15
cdr3_aa: CAWSGSRGNTGELFF
cdr3_nt: TGTGCCTGGAGTGGGAGCAGGGGGAACACCGGGGAGCTGTTTTTT

j_call: TRBJ1-5
clone_size: .
v_call: TRBV3-1/TRBV3-2
d_call: .
cdr3_length: 17
cdr3_aa: CASSHGLAGSDNQPQHF
cdr3_nt: TGTGCCAGCAGCCACGGTCTTGCGGGGTCGGACAATCAGCCCCAGCATTTT

j_call: TRBJ2-1
clone_size: .
v_call: TRBV7-2
d_call: TRBD2
cdr3_length: 18
cdr3_aa: CASSVARGRAPNYNEQFF
cdr3_nt: TGTGCCAGCAGCGTAGCCCGCGGGAGGGCACCAAATTACAATGAGCAGTTCTTC

j_call: TRBJ1-2
clone_size: .
v_call: TRBV11-2
d_call: TRBD1
cdr3_length: 13
cdr3_aa: CASSETGDYGYTF
cdr3_nt: TGTGCCAGCAGCGAAACAGGGGACTATGGCTACACCTTC

j_call: TRBJ1-4
clone_size: .
v_call: TRBV6-5
d_call: TRBD1
cdr3_length: 15
cdr3_aa: CASSSGQGAPEKLFF
cdr3_nt: TGTGCCAGCAGTTCTGGACAGGGGGCGCCTGAAAAACTGTTTTTT

j_call: TRBJ2-6
clone_size: .
v_call: TRBV15
d_call: .
cdr3_length: 15
cdr3_aa: CATSWLPSGANVLTF
cdr3_nt: TGTGCCACCAGCTGGTTGCCCTCTGGGGCCAACGTCCTGACTTTC